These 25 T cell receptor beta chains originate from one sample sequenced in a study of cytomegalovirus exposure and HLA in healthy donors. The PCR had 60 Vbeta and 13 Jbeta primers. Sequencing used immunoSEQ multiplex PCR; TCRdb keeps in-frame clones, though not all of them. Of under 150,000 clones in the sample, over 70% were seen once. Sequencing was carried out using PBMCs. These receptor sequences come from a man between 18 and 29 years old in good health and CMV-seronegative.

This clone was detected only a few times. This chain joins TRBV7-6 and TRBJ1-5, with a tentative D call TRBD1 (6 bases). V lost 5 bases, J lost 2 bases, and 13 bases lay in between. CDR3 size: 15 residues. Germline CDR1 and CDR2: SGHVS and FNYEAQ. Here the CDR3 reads CASSPRGGGNQPQHF. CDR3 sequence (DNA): TGTGCCAGCAGCCCAAGGGGGGGAGGCAATCAGCCCCAGCATTTT.

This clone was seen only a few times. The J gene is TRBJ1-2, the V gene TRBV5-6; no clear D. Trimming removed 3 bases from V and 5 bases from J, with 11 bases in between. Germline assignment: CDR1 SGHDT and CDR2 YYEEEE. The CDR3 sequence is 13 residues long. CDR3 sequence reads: CASSSRVLYGYTF. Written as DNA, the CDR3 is TGTGCCAGCAGCTCCCGAGTCCTATATGGCTACACCTTC.

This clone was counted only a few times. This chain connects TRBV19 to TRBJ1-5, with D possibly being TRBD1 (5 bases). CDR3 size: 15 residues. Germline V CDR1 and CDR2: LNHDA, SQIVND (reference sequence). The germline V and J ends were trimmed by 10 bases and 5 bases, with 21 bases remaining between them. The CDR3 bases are TGTGCCAATAACAGGCAGGGCTATGCGGATCAGCCCCAGCATTTT. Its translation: CANNRQGYADQPQHF.

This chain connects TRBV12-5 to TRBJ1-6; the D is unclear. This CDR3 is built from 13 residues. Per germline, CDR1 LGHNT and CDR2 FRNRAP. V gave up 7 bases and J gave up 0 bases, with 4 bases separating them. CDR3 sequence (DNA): TGTGCTAGTGTTAGCTCCTATAATTCACCCCTCCACTTT. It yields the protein CASVSSYNSPLHF.

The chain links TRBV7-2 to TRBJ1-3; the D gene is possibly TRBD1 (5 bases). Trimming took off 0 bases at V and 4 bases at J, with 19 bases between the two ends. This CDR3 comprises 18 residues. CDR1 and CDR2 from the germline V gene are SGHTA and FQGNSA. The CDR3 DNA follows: TGTGCCAGCAGCTTAGCCTTGACAGCGTCGATAGGCGGAAACACCATATATTTT. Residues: CASSLALTASIGGNTIYF.

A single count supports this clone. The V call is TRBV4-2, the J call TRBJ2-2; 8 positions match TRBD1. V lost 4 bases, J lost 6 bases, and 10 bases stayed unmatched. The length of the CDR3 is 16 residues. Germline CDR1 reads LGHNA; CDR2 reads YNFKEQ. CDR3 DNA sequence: TGTGCCAGCAGCCCCAGGGCAGGGGGCGATCCCGGGGAGCTGTTTTTT. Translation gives CASSPRAGGDPGELFF.

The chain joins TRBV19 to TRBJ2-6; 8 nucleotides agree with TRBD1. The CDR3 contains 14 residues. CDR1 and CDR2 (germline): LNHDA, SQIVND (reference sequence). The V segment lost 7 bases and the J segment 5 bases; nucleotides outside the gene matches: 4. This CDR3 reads CASKGTGRANVLTF. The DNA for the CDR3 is TGTGCCAGTAAAGGGACAGGCAGGGCCAACGTCCTGACTTTC.

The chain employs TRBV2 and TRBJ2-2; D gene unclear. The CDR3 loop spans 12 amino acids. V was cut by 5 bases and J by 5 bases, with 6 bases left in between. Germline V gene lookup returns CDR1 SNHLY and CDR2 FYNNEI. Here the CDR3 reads CASSLITGELFF. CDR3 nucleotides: TGTGCCAGCAGTTTAATTACCGGGGAGCTGTTTTTT.

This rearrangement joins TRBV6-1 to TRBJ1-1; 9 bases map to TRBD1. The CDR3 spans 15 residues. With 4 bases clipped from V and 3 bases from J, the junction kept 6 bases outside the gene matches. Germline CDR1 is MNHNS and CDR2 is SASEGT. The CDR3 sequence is CASSVTGGWDTEAFF. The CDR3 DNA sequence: TGTGCCAGCAGTGTTACAGGGGGCTGGGACACTGAAGCTTTCTTT.

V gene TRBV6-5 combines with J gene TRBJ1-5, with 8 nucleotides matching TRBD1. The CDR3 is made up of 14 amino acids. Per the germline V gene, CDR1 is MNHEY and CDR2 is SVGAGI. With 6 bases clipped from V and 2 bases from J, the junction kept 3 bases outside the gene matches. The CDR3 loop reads CASRPTGGNQPQHF. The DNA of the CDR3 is TGTGCCAGCAGGCCGACAGGGGGCAATCAGCCCCAGCATTTT.

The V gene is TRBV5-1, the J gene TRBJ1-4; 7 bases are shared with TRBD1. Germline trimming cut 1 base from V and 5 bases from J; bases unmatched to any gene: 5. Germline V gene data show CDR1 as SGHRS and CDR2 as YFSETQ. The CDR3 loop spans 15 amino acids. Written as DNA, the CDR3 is TGCGCCAGCAGCTTGTTGGGGACAGAAAATGAAAAACTGTTTTTT. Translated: CASSLLGTENEKLFF. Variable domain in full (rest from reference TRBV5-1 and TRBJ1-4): KAGVTQTPRYLIKTRGQQVTLSCSPISGHRSVSWYQQTPGQGLQFLFEYFSETQRNKGNFPGRFSGRQFSNSRSEMNVSTLELGDSALYLCASSLLGTENEKLFFGSGTQLSVL.

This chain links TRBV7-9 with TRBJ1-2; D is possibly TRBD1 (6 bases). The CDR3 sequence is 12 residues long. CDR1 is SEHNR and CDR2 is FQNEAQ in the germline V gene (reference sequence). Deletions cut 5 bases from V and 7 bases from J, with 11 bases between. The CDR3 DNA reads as TGTGCCAGCAGCCCCGGACAGCGTGGCTACACCTTC. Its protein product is CASSPGQRGYTF.

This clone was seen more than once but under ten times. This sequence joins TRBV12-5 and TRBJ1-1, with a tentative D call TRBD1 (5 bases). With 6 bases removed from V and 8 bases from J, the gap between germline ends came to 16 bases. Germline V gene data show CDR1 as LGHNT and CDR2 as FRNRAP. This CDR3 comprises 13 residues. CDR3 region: CASGSDSYTEAFF. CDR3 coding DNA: TGTGCTAGTGGCTCCGACAGCTATACCGAAGCTTTCTTT.

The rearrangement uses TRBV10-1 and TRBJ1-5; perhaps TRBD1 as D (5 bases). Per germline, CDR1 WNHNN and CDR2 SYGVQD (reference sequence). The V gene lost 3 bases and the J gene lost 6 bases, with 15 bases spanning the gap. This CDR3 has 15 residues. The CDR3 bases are TGCGCCAGCAGTGAACCGGCTCCAAGGGGTCAGCCCCAGCATTTT. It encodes CASSEPAPRGQPQHF.

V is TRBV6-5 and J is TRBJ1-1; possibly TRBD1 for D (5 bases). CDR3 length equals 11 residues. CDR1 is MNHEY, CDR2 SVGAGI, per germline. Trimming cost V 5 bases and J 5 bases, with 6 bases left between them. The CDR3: CASSHRTEAFF. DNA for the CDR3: TGTGCCAGCAGTCACAGGACTGAAGCTTTCTTT.

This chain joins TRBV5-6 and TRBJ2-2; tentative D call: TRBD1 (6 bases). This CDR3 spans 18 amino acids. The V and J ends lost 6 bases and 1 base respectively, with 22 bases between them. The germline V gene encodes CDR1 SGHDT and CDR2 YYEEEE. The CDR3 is CASNKEQGYPLNTGELFF. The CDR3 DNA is TGTGCCAGCAATAAGGAACAGGGATACCCTCTGAACACCGGGGAGCTGTTTTTT. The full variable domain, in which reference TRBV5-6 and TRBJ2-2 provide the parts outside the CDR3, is DAGVTQSPTHLIKTRGQQVTLRCSPKSGHDTVSWYQQALGQGPQFIFQYYEEEERQRGNFPDRFSGHQFPNYSSELNVNALLLGDSALYLCASNKEQGYPLNTGELFFGEGSRLTVL.

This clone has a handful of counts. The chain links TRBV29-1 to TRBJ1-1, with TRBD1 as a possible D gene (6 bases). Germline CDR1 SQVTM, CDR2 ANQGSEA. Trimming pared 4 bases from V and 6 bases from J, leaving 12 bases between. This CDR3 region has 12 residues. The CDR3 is CSVVPGGSEAFF. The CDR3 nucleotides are TGCAGCGTTGTTCCGGGGGGCTCTGAAGCTTTCTTT.

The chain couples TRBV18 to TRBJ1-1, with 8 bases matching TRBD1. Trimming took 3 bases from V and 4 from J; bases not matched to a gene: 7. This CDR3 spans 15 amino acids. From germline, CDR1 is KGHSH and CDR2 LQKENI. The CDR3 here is CASSPTTGGGTEAFF. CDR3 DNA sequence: TGTGCCAGCTCACCCACCACAGGGGGGGGCACTGAAGCTTTCTTT.

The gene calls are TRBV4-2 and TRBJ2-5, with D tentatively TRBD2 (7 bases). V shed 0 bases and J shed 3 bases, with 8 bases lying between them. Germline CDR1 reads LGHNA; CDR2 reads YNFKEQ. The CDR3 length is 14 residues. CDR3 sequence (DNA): TGTGCCAGCAGCCAAGAAGGGGGGGAAGAGACCCAGTACTTC. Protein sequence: CASSQEGGEETQYF.

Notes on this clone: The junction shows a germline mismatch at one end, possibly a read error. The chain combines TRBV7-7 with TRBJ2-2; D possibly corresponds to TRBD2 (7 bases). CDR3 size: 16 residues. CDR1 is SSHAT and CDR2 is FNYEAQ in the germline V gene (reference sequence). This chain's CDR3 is CASSLVMGGASGELFF. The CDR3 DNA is TGTGCTAGCAGCTTAGTCATGGGGGGGGCGAGCGGGGAGCTGTTTTTT.

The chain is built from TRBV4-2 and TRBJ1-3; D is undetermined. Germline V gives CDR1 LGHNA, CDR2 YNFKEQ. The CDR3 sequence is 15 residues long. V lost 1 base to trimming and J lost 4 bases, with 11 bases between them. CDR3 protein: CASSQGEGRGNTIYF. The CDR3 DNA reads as TGTGCCAGCAGCCAAGGGGAAGGGAGGGGAAACACCATATATTTT.

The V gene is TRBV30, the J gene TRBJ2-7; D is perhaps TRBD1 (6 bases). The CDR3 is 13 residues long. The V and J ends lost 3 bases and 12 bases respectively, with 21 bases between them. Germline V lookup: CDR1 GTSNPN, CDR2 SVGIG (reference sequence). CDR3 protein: CAWRPGPRQVGYF. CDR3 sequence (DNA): TGTGCCTGGAGGCCCGGGCCGAGACAGGTAGGGTACTTC.

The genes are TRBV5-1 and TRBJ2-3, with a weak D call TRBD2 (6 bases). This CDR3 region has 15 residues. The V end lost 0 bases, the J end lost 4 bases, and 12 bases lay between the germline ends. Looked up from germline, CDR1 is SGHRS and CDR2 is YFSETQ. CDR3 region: CASSLGRGPPDTQYF. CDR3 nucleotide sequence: TGCGCCAGCAGCTTGGGGAGGGGCCCCCCAGATACGCAGTATTTT.

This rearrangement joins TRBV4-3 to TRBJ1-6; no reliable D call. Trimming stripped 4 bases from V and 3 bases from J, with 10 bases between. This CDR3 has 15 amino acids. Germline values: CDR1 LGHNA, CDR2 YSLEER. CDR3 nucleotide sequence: TGCGCCAGCAGCCGAGGGCCCAACTATAATTCACCCCTCCACTTT. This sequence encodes CASSRGPNYNSPLHF.

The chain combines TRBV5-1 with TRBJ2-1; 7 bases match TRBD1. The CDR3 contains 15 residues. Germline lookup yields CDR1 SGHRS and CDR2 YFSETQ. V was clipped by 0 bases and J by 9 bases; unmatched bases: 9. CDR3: CASSLVWTGEGEQFF. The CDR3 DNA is TGCGCCAGCAGCTTGGTATGGACAGGTGAAGGTGAGCAGTTCTTC.